This T cell receptor (beta chain) is from a study of T cell changes during pregnancy in multiple sclerosis. The V and J ends lost 6 bases and 8 bases, in that order; junction bases with no gene match: 11. Germline V gene data show CDR1 as SGHNT and CDR2 as YYREEE (reference sequence). CDR3 length: 15 amino acids. Profiled with immunoSEQ multiplex PCR; TCRdb holds only in-frame clones, not every one. The sample lists tens of thousands of clones; 85% to 90% were seen once. The V gene is TRBV5-4, the J gene TRBJ2-1; 10 bases map to TRBD1. Sequenced material: peripheral blood, taken after pregnancy. The clonotype originates from a female donor in good health, enrolled as a control in a pregnancy study. CDR3 sequence (DNA): TGTGCCAGCACCCCGGGACAGGGGCATTCGGATGAGCAGTTCTTC. This gives the protein CASTPGQGHSDEQFF.